A single sample is the source of the 9 T cell receptor beta chains below, sequenced in a study of T cells in tuberculosis. After thawing and overnight rest, PBMC were stained with GMM-loaded CD1B tetramer, viability dye and anti-CD3 for sorting. The CD1B tetramers carried C32 glucose monomycolate purified from Rhodococcus equi. Measured with immunoSEQ multiplex PCR; TCRdb has only the in-frame clones, and not every one. The sample carries about 88,000 clones, under 95% recorded once. Sequences were obtained from CD1b-GMM tetramer-negative cells sorted from PBMCs. Every receptor here comes from an adult woman with latent tuberculosis.

The chain employs TRBV5-1 and TRBJ2-1; 11 nucleotides align to TRBD1. Trimming at V came to 6 bases and at J to 8 bases, leaving 7 bases not matched to a gene. Germline loops: CDR1 SGHRS, CDR2 YFSETQ. This CDR3 region has 14 residues. The DNA of the CDR3 is TGCGCCAGCACTGAGGACAGGGGGCATGATGAGCAGTTCTTC. Protein product: CASTEDRGHDEQFF.

The CDR3 DNA sequence: TGTGCCAGCAGTGAATTTCAGGAGCAGTACTTC. Residues: CASSEFQEQYF. The chain has TRBV2 and TRBJ2-7; no firm D call. Germline values: CDR1 SNHLY, CDR2 FYNNEI. The CDR3 consists of 11 residues. V lost 2 bases, J lost 7 bases, and 6 bases lay in between.

This chain joins TRBV15 and TRBJ1-5; no definite D call. The germline V and J ends were trimmed by 1 base and 0 bases, with 4 bases remaining between them. The CDR3 totals 14 residues. The germline V gene encodes CDR1 LNHNV and CDR2 YYDKDF (reference sequence). The CDR3 DNA reads as TGTGCCACCAGCAGAGGAGATAGCAATCAGCCCCAGCATTTT. Translation gives CATSRGDSNQPQHF.

The J gene is TRBJ2-5, the V gene TRBV9; D is unresolved. Germline values: CDR1 SGDLS, CDR2 YYNGEE. CDR3 length: 13 amino acids. Trimming left V 0 bases short and J 5 bases short, with 8 bases between. In DNA form, the CDR3 reads TGTGCCAGCAGCGTAGACGAGTGGGAGACCCAGTACTTC. Its translation is CASSVDEWETQYF.

The chain has TRBV2 and TRBJ2-6; unclear D gene. The CDR3 is 15 amino acids. Per germline, CDR1 SNHLY and CDR2 FYNNEI. V was shortened by 2 bases and J by 3 bases, with 8 bases between the two germline ends. CDR3 residues: CASSESGFGANVLTF. The CDR3 nucleotides are TGTGCCAGCAGTGAATCCGGGTTTGGGGCCAACGTCCTGACTTTC.

V is TRBV28 and J is TRBJ1-6; the match to TRBD1 covers 8 bases. The CDR3 length is 16 residues. Germline V lookup: CDR1 MDHEN, CDR2 SYDVKM. The trim removed 5 bases at V and 6 bases at J, leaving 9 bases unmatched. Here the CDR3 reads CASSIRDRLPNSPLHF. The CDR3 coding sequence is TGTGCCAGCAGTATAAGGGACAGGTTACCTAATTCACCCCTCCACTTT.

The rearrangement links TRBV21-1 to TRBJ2-1; the table's D call of TRBD2 was not tested on the DNA. TRBV21-1 is assigned pseudogene status. CDR3 length equals 16 residues. Here the CDR3 reads CASSKESGGALYEQFF. The CDR3 coding sequence is TGTGCCAGCAGCAAAGAGAGCGGGGGGGCCTTGTATGAGCAGTTCTTC.

This clone has just a few counts. As DNA, the CDR3 is TGTGCCAGCAGTGGGGGGACCGGGACAGGGGGCGCGGGGAATAATTCACCCCTCCACTTT. Protein sequence: CASSGGTGTGGAGNNSPLHF. The chain links TRBV6-1 to TRBJ1-6; 12 bases line up with TRBD1. Germline CDR1 MNHNS, CDR2 SASEGT. The CDR3 sequence is 20 residues long. V lost 4 bases and J lost 5; bases outside the gene matches: 15.

This rearrangement joins TRBV14 to TRBJ2-3; 8 bases are shared with TRBD2. The CDR3 loop spans 16 amino acids. With V trimmed by 1 base and J by 5 bases, 8 bases remained unmatched. Germline CDR1 and CDR2: SGHDN and FVKESK. CDR3: CASSQGGLGGGDTQYF. CDR3 DNA sequence: TGTGCCAGCAGCCAAGGTGGACTCGGGGGGGGAGATACGCAGTATTTT.